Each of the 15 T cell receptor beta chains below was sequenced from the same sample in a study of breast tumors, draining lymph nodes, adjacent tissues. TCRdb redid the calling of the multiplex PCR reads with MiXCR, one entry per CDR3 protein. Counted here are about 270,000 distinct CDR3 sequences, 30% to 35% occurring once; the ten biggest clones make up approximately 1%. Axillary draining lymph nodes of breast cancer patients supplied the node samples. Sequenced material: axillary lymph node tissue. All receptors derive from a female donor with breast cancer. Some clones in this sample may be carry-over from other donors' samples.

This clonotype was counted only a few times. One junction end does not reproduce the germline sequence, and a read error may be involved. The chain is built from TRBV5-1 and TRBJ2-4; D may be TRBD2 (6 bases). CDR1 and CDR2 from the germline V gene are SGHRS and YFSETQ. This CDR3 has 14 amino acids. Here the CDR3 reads CASSYGGRQNIQYF. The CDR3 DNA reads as TGTGCCAGTAGTTACGGTGGGAGGCAAAACATTCAGTACTTC.

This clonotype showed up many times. The CDR3 sequence is CSGVGLKNEQFF. The CDR3 DNA reads TGCAGTGGTGTCGGCCTGAAGAATGAGCAGTTCTTC. V gene TRBV20-1 combines with J gene TRBJ2-1; D is uncertain. The CDR3 extends over 12 amino acids. Germline V gene data show CDR1 as DFQATT and CDR2 as SNEGSKA (reference sequence). Between the trimmed V and J ends, which lost 7 bases and 7 bases, there was a span of 14 bases.

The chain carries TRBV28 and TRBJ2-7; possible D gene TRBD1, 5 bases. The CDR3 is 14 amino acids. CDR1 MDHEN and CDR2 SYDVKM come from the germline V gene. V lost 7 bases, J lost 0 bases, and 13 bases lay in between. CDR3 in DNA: TGTGCCAGCACTAGGGGCGGATTCTCCTACGAGCAGTACTTC. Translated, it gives CASTRGGFSYEQYF.

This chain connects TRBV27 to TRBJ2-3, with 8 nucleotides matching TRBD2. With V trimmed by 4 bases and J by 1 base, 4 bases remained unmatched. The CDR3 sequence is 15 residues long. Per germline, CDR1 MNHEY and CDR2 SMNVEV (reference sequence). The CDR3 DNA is TGTGCCAGCAGTTCGCTAGCGGGCCGCACAGATACGCAGTATTTT. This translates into CASSSLAGRTDTQYF.

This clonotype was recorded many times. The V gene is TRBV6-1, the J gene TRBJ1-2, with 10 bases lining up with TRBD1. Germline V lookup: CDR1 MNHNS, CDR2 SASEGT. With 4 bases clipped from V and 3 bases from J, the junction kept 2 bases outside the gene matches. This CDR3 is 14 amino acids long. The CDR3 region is CASSGDRGDYGYTF. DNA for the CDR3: TGTGCCAGCAGTGGGGACAGGGGCGACTATGGCTACACCTTC.

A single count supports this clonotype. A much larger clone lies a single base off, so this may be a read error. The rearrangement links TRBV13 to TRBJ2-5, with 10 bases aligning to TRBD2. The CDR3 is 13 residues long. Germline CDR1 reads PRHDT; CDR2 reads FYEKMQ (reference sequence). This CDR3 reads CASSPSGGETQCF. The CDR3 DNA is TGTGCCAGCAGCCCGAGCGGGGGGGAGACCCAGTGCTTC.

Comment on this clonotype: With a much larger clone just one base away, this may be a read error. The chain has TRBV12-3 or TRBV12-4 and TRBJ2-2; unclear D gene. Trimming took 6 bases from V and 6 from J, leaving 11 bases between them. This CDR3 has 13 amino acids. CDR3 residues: CASRHRQSGELFF. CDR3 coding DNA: TGTGCCAGCAGACACCGGCAGTCCGGGGAGCTGTTTTTT.

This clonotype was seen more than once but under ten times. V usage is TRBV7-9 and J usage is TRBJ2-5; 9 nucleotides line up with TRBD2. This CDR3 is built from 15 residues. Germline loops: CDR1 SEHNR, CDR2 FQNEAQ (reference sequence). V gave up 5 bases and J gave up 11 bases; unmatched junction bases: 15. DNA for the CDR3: TGTGCCAGCAGCCTTAGCGGGAGAGGGGGGCTAGAGCAGTACTTC. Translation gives CASSLSGRGGLEQYF.

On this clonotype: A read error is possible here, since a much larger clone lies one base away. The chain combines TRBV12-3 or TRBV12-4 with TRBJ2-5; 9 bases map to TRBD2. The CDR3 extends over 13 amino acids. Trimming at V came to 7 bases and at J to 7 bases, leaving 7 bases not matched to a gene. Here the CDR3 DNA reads TGTGCCAGCAAGAGACTAGCGGAAGCGACCCAGTACTTC. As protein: CASKRLAEATQYF.

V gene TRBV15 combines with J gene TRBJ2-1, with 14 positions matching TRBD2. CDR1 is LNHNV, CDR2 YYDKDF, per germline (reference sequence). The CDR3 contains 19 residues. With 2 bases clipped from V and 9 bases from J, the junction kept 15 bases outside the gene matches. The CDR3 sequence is CATSRMGTSGSGTSREQFF. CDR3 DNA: TGTGCCACCAGCAGAATGGGGACTAGCGGGAGTGGAACGTCACGTGAGCAGTTCTTC.

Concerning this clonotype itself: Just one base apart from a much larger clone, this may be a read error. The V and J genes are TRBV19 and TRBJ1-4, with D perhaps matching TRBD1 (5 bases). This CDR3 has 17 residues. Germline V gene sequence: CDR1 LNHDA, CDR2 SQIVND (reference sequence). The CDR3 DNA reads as TGTGCCAGTAGCCCCCCTCTCCCGGGACCCATCCCTGAAGAACTGTTTTTT. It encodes CASSPPLPGPIPEELFF. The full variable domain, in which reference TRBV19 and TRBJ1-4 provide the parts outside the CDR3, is DGGITQSPKYLFRKEGQNVTLSCEQNLNHDAMYWYRQDPGQGLRLIYYSQIVNDFQKGDIAEGYSVSREKKESFPLTVTSAQKNPTAFYLCASSPPLPGPIPEELFFGSGTQLSVL.

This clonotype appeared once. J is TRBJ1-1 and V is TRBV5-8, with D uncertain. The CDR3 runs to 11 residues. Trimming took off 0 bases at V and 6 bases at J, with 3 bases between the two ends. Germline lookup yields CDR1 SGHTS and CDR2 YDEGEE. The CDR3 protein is CASSLVAEAFF. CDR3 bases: TGTGCCAGCAGCTTGGTCGCTGAAGCTTTCTTT.

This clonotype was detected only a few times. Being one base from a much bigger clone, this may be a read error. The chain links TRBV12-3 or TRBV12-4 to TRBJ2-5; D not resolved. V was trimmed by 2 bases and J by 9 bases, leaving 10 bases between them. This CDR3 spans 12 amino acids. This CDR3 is CASSLIVEAQYF. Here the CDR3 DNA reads TGTGCCAGCAGTTTAATTGTTGAGGCCCAGTACTTC.

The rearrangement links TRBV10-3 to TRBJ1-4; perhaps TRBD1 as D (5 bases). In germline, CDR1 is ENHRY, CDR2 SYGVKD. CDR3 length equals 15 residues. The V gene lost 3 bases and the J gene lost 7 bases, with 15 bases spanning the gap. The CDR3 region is CAISEGGRDFEKLFF. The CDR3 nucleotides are TGTGCCATCAGTGAAGGTGGCAGGGATTTTGAAAAACTGTTTTTT.

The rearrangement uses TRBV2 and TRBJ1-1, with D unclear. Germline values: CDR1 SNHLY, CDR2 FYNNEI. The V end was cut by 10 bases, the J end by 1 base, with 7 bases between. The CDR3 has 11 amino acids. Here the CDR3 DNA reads TGTGCCACCCATAGGAACACTGAAGCTTTCTTT. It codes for CATHRNTEAFF.